The clone carrying this T cell receptor beta chain was found once. Using immunoSEQ multiplex PCR, the repertoire was profiled, and TCRdb retains in-frame clones only, with some absent. Among some 74,000 clones, over 75% were seen once, and the ten largest hold less than 4.5%. This CDR3 is built from 19 residues. V shed 4 bases and J 0 bases; nucleotides not matched to a gene: 9. The germline V gene has CDR1 MNHEY and CDR2 SMNVEV (reference sequence). This specimen comes from a study of OX40 agonist ivuxolimab in advanced cancers. The V call is TRBV27, the J call TRBJ2-3; 14 nucleotides line up with TRBD2. The clonotype comes from an adult with an advanced solid tumor such as melanoma, head and neck, liver or kidney cancer. The sample was CD4+ or CD8+ T cells sorted from blood, taken in a trial of the OX40 agonist ivuxolimab. CDR3 coding DNA: TGTGCCAGCAGTTCCATCCCGGGACTAGCGGGAGCTAGCACAGATACGCAGTATTTT. Protein: CASSSIPGLAGASTDTQYF.